This T cell receptor beta chain is drawn from a study of technical replicates of blood from a handful of donors. Profiled with immunoSEQ multiplex PCR; TCRdb holds only in-frame clones, not every one. The table records some 54,000 clones, 93% of them present only once. Germline values: CDR1 SGHRS, CDR2 YFSETQ. The CDR3 is made up of 14 amino acids. Trimming took off 4 bases at V and 6 bases at J, with 14 bases between the two ends. This receptor was obtained from a human donor in good health. Some clones in this sample may be carry-over from other donors' samples. The sequenced sample consisted of PBMCs. The chain is built from TRBV5-1 and TRBJ2-1; D might be TRBD2 (6 bases). CDR3 amino acids: CASSPGTPFNEQFF. In DNA, the CDR3 is TGCGCCAGCAGCCCGGGGACTCCATTCAATGAGCAGTTCTTC.